This T cell receptor (beta chain) was found in a study of T cell repertoires in cytomegalovirus infection. Whole-study context: Matching HLA type and CMV infection were both indicated by public TCR beta signatures.

Regarding this clonotype: Its antigen is unidentified.

In germline, CDR1 is MDHEN, CDR2 SYDVKM. Trimming took 6 bases from V and 8 from J, leaving 13 bases between them. The CDR3 loop spans 12 amino acids. TCRdb reprocessed the reads via MiXCR and lists one record per CDR3 protein. This table has approximately 350,000 distinct CDR3 sequences, nearly 35% appearing once. Notes on the study in general: CMV-specific HLA-C-restricted TCR beta clonotypes dominated the ex vivo response.

The chain carries TRBV28 and TRBJ1-1; maybe TRBD1 (5 bases). This TCR derives from a human donor in good health (CMV status not recorded). Some clones in this sample may be carry-over from other donors' samples. The specimen was cultured PBMCs, collected from culture after CMV antigen stimulation. CDR3 nucleotides: TGTGCCAGCAGCCTCCGGGACCCGGAAGCTTTCTTT. Residues: CASSLRDPEAFF.